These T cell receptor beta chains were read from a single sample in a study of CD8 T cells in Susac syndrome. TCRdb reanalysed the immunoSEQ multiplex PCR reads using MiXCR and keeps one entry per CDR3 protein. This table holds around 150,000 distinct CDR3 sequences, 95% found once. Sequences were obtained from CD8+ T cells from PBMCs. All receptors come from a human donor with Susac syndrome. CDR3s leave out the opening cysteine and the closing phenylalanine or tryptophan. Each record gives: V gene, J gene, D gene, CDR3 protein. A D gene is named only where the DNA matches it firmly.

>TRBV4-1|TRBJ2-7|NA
ASSLERAYEQY
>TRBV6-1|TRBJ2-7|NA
ASRPIVEADSYEQY
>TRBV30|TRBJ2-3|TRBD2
AWRALAGDTQY
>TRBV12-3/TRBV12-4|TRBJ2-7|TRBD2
ASSSADTDEAGVYEQY
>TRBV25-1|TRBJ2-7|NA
ASSGGDVEQY
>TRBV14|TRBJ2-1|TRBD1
ASSQVETGVPEQF
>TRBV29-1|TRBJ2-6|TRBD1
SVDYGTGSPSGANVLT
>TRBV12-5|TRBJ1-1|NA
ASATEEGTEAF
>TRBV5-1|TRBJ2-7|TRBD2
ASSLVSSGTYEQY
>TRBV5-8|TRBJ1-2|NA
ASTAYPSGYT
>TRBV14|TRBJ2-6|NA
ASSSPASGANVLT
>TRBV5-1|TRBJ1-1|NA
ASSGGAPEAF
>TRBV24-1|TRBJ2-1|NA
ATRGSKNDNEQF
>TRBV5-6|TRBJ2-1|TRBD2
ASSWGLAGFYNEQF
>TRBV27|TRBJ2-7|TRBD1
ASSGQGLGYEQY
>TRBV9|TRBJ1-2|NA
ASSVASVGPGNYGYT
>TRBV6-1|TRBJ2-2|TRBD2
ASNPSGAGGPSTGELF
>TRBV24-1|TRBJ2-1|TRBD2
ATTRGTSMNEQF
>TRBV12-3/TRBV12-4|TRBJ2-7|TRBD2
ASSFRGRAGHEQY
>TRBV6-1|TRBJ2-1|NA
ANDSGANSSYNEQF
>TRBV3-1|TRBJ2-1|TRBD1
ASSPGQGVDEQF
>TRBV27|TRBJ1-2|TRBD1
ASTRPQTGLDGYT
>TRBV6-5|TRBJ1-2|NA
ASRPEGGDGYT
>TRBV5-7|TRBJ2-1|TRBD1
ASSFDRDNEQF
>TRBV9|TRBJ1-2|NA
ASSVGSAFNYGYT
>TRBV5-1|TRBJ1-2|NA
ASSLPGDNNGYT
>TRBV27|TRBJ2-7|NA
ASSSLGRYEQY
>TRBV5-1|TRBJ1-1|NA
ASSWRSNTEAF
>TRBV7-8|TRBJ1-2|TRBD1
ASSFPRDSTPYGYT
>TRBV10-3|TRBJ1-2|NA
AIKLTDYGYT
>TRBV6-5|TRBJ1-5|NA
ASQQGEHSNQPQH
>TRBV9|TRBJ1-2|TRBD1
ASSVGRTGRYGYT
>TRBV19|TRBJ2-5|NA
ASSNGLAAEGETQY
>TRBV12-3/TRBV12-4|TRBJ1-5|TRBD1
ASSWGQGVGQPQH
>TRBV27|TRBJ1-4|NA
ASSDGRWSNEKLF
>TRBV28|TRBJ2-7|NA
ASGEADSDAYEQY
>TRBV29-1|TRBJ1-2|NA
SVDLALSRYGYT
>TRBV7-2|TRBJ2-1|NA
ASSLDGVEQF
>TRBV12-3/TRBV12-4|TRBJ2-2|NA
ASNQGFTGELF
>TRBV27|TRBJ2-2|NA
ASSGYQTGELF
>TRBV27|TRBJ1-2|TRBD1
ASSFLKTGAYGYT
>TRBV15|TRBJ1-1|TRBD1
ATSRGDRGRNTEAF
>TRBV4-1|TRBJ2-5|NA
ASSQDNDQETQY
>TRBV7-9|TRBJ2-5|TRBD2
ASSLAASGYQETQY
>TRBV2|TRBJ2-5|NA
ASSEALGLTQETQY
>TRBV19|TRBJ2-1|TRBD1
ASSIRTGINNEQF
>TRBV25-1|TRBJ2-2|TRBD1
ASSEYWTGPNTGELF
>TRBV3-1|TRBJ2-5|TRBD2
ASSRITSAVQETQY
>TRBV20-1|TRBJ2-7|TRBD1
SARVSQGRPYEQY
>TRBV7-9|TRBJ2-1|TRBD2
ASSSSGTSSYEQF
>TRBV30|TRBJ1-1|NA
AWSPTTPRAEAF
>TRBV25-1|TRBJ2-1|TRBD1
ASSDTPGQGSYNEQF
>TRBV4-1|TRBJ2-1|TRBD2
ASSQGGASGKARDYNEQF
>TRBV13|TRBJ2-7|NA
ASSLPLEGEQY
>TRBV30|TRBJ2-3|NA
AWSSRSNRISTDTQY
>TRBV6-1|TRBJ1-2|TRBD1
ASRPRDRDGYT
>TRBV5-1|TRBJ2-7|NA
ASSPELHEQY
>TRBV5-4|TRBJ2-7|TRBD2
ASSPFGGTHEQY
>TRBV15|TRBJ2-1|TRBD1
ATSRVNLDRGYNEQF